These T cell receptor beta chains were read from a single sample in a study of beta chain features in type 1 diabetes. Only in-frame clones appear in the TCRdb table, and some are missing; sequencing was by immunoSEQ multiplex PCR. The table lists 300,000 to 400,000 clones, over 8.5% of them singletons, with less than 0.65% in the top ten. Sequenced sample: central memory CD4+ T cells from blood. The receptors were sampled from a man aged 30 to 39 with type 1 diabetes. Both conserved end residues are part of each CDR3. D genes are given only for firm matches. Part of the rows lack a size; the others show once, few, many or a class for expanded clones.

V	size	J	D	DNA	CDR3
TRBV7-9	few	TRBJ1-1	-	TGTGCCAGCAGCTTGATGGCCGGGAACACTGAAGCTTTCTTT	CASSLMAGNTEAFF
TRBV5-5	few	TRBJ1-5	-	TGTGCCAGCAGCTTCTCGGGGGATAGCAATCAGCCCCAGCATTTT	CASSFSGDSNQPQHF
TRBV18	many	TRBJ1-1	-	TGTGCCAGCTCACCACAAAGAGCTCACGGAGGGACTGAAGCTTTCTTT	CASSPQRAHGGTEAFF
TRBV10-2	few	TRBJ2-7	-	TGCGCCAGCAGAAAGTCGGGCCAGAGCTCCTACGAGCAGTACTTC	CASRKSGQSSYEQYF
TRBV10-2	many	TRBJ2-7	-	TGCGCCTCCCGGGCGGCCTACGAGCAGTACTTC	CASRAAYEQYF
TRBV7-3	-	TRBJ1-1	TRBD1	TGTGCCAGCAGCAAAGGGACAGATAACACTGAAGCTTTCTTT	CASSKGTDNTEAFF
TRBV10-3	-	TRBJ1-5	TRBD1	TGTGCCAGCTCATCAAGGGGACAGGACAATCAGCCCCAGCATTTT	CASSSRGQDNQPQHF
TRBV10-3	-	TRBJ2-5	TRBD1	TGTGCCAGCCTTAGGGGGCAGGGGGCCGAGACCCAGTACTTC	CASLRGQGAETQYF
TRBV7-9	few	TRBJ2-2	TRBD1	TGTGCCAGCAGCTGGGACAGTAGCACCGGGGAGCTGTTTTTT	CASSWDSSTGELFF
TRBV4-2	few	TRBJ2-5	-	TGTGCCAGCAGCCAGTCTGAGAGAGGGATCGGAGGAGAGACCCAGTACTTC	CASSQSERGIGGETQYF
TRBV6-1	-	TRBJ2-7	-	TGTGCCAGCTTCGGGACAACACAGTACGAGCAGTACTTC	CASFGTTQYEQYF
TRBV4-2	-	TRBJ2-2	-	TGTGCCAGCAGCCCATCCCCGGACAGGAACACCGGGGAGCTGTTTTTT	CASSPSPDRNTGELFF
TRBV4-1	few	TRBJ2-1	TRBD1	TGCGCCAGCAGCCAGGGGGACAGCTCCTACAATGAGCAGTTCTTC	CASSQGDSSYNEQFF
TRBV27	-	TRBJ1-5	-	TGTGCCAGCAGTTTAAGGGGGGGGCTCAATCAGCCCCAGCATTTT	CASSLRGGLNQPQHF
TRBV10-3	-	TRBJ2-5	-	TGTGCCATCAGTGAGTCGAATATAGGAGAGACCCAGTACTTC	CAISESNIGETQYF
TRBV4-3	-	TRBJ2-1	-	TGCGCCAGCAGCCAAGATATGGGACAACATTACAATGAGCAGTTCTTC	CASSQDMGQHYNEQFF
TRBV11-3	many	TRBJ1-4	-	TGTGCCAGCAGCTCCCCCCGGGAGGGAGGACTGTTTTTT	CASSSPREGGLFF
TRBV6-5	-	TRBJ2-3	TRBD1	TGTGCCAGCAGCCTAGGGGGCTTCTCTACAGATACGCAGTATTTT	CASSLGGFSTDTQYF
TRBV6-5	-	TRBJ2-1	-	TGTGCCAGCACTTACCGGGCCCGGAATGAGCAGTTCTTC	CASTYRARNEQFF
TRBV10-3	-	TRBJ1-1	-	TGTGCCATCAGTGAGTCGAGCACTGAAGCTTTCTTT	CAISESSTEAFF
TRBV5-1	-	TRBJ2-6	-	TGCGCCAGCATGGTTGTGACTGGGGCCAACGTCCTGACTTTC	CASMVVTGANVLTF
TRBV2	-	TRBJ1-2	-	TGTGCCAGCAGTGTTTTGGGGGGCACTAACGGCTACACCTTC	CASSVLGGTNGYTF
TRBV28	few	TRBJ2-7	-	TGTGCCAGCAGTACCGGGGGAGCTTCCCACTACGAGCAGTACTTC	CASSTGGASHYEQYF
TRBV9	-	TRBJ2-7	-	TGTGCCAGCACCCTGGACGGTTCCTACGAGCAGTACTTC	CASTLDGSYEQYF
TRBV6-6	-	TRBJ1-1	-	TGTGCCAGCAGTTCTATCACTGAAGCTTTCTTT	CASSSITEAFF
TRBV7-2	-	TRBJ2-3	-	TGTGCCAGCAGCTTCGCGGAAGATACGCAGTATTTT	CASSFAEDTQYF
TRBV11-1	-	TRBJ2-7	-	TGTGCCAGCAGCCCCCGCGGGGGCAATACCTACGAGCAGTACTTC	CASSPRGGNTYEQYF
TRBV14	few	TRBJ1-2	-	TGTGCCAGCAGCCCCCGGGCCGGATATGGCTACACCTTC	CASSPRAGYGYTF
TRBV11-3	-	TRBJ2-1	-	TGTGCCAGCAGCCACGGGTGGGGTGAGCAGTTCTTC	CASSHGWGEQFF
TRBV7-9	few	TRBJ1-5	-	TGTGCCAGCAGCCTACAGGGCGGTCAGCCCCAGCATTTT	CASSLQGGQPQHF
TRBV5-4	many	TRBJ1-4	-	TGTGCCAGCAACGAACAGGGTAATGAAAAACTGTTTTTT	CASNEQGNEKLFF
TRBV27	-	TRBJ2-2	TRBD2	TGTGCCAGCAGTTTACCACTAGCGGGCGACATCGGGGAGCTGTTTTTT	CASSLPLAGDIGELFF
TRBV15	many	TRBJ2-3	TRBD2	TGTGCCACCAGCAGAGATCCCCCGACTAGCGGGATGACAGATACGCAGTATTTT	CATSRDPPTSGMTDTQYF
TRBV7-3	many	TRBJ2-3	-	TGTGCCAGCAGCTTAGTCAGTGTCGCAGATACGCAGTATTTT	CASSLVSVADTQYF
TRBV15	-	TRBJ1-3	-	TGTGCCACCAGCAGAGTCGGGAGTCTCGGTCCAAATGACACCAGAAACACCATATATTTT	CATSRVGSLGPNDTRNTIYF
TRBV2	many	TRBJ1-5	TRBD1	TGTGCCAGCCAGGGGGTTACGGGGAAACCCCAGCATTTT	CASQGVTGKPQHF
TRBV5-1	few	TRBJ2-3	TRBD2	TGCGCCAGCAGCTTGGGGGACTACGCCCCCACAGATACGCAGTATTTT	CASSLGDYAPTDTQYF